This T cell receptor (beta chain) was sequenced in a study of neoadjuvant anti-PD-1 for oral cavity cancer. Study information: Non-progressing patients received a fourth nivolumab dose near day 43, then surgery on days 50-56. Broader study findings: PBMC Gini-index clonality exceeded responders' in non-responders post-nivolumab.

The protocol was immunoSEQ multiplex PCR, while the TCRdb copy is restricted to in-frame clones and leaves out a portion. The sample shows around 7,500 clones, 70% of them seen only once. As for this clone: Antigen unknown.

V was shortened by 8 bases and J by 1 base, with 17 bases between the two germline ends. Per germline, CDR1 SQVTM and CDR2 ANQGSEA. The CDR3 length is 15 residues. The time point: after neoadjuvant nivolumab, at surgical resection. The patients had HPV-negative, locally advanced oral cavity squamous cell carcinoma. PBMCs were not maintained or expanded in culture before analysis. The chain couples TRBV29-1 to TRBJ2-2; D possibly corresponds to TRBD2 (5 bases). The sample in question was PBMCs, obtained after nivolumab (anti-PD-1) treatment. This sequence was found in a person between 40 and 85 years old with oral cavity squamous cell carcinoma. The CDR3 loop reads CSFKGGELNTGELFF. Written as DNA, the CDR3 is TGCAGCTTTAAAGGAGGAGAACTGAACACCGGGGAGCTGTTTTTT.